This T cell receptor (beta chain) was captured by sequencing in a study of glioma-infiltrating T cells after dendritic cell vaccination. Study information: Dendritic cell vaccine was injected intradermally three times, biweekly.

Regarding time point: after dendritic cell vaccination, including at tumor progression/relapse. None of the glioblastoma patients had an isocitrate dehydrogenase mutation. V lost 1 base and J lost 2, with 6 bases in between. From germline, CDR1 is SGHTS and CDR2 YDEGEE. There are 13 residues in the CDR3. Input was roughly 2.2 ug genomic DNA, or all available if less. Sequencing was performed with immunoSEQ multiplex PCR; in TCRdb, only in-frame clones are kept and a portion is missing. The sample has roughly 60,000 clones; 70% to 90% are singletons. This clonotype was sampled from a human donor with glioblastoma. The rearrangement uses TRBV5-8 and TRBJ2-5; D uncertain. This sample comprised blood, obtained after dendritic cell vaccination. The CDR3 DNA is TGTGCCAGCAGCTTGTACAGACAAGAGACCCAGTACTTC. Translation gives CASSLYRQETQYF.